What follows are 12 T cell receptor beta chains derived from one specimen sequenced in a study of blood T cell repertoires in COVID-19. Data came from immunoSEQ multiplex PCR; TCRdb stores just in-frame clones and leaves some out. The sample includes over 300,000 clones, roughly 90% seen only once; the top ten take 6.4%. Sequencing was done on a sample of peripheral blood. Source of these receptors: a man younger than 35 who had recovered from COVID-19.

The J gene is TRBJ2-3, the V gene TRBV4-1, with TRBD1 identical over 10 bases. The length of the CDR3 is 17 residues. Germline assignment: CDR1 MGHRA and CDR2 YSYEKL. Losses at the gene ends were 4 bases for V and 0 bases for J; bases not matched to a gene: 7. Here the CDR3 reads CASSPAGQGGSTDTQYF. In DNA form, the CDR3 reads TGCGCCAGCAGCCCCGCCGGACAGGGGGGGAGCACAGATACGCAGTATTTT.

V usage is TRBV3-1 (or the pseudogene TRBV3-2) and J usage is TRBJ1-1; 9 nucleotides align to TRBD1. The V gene end was trimmed by 4 bases and the J gene end by 4 bases; junction bases not matched to a gene: 7. Germline V gene sequence: CDR1 LGHDT, CDR2 YNNKEL (reference sequence). The CDR3 has 15 amino acids. CDR3 DNA sequence: TGTGCCAGCAGCCCCGGACAGGGGTTGATCACTGAAGCTTTCTTT. Amino acids: CASSPGQGLITEAFF.

In its sample, this clone was seen once. The chain is built from TRBV7-9 and TRBJ1-2; D gene uncertain. Trimming removed 4 bases from V and 9 bases from J, with 15 bases in between. CDR1 is SEHNR and CDR2 is FQNEAQ in the germline V gene (reference sequence). There are 13 residues in the CDR3. Written as DNA, the CDR3 is TGTGCCAGCAGCTGGAGAAGGGAGGAAAGCTACACCTTC. This sequence encodes CASSWRREESYTF.

This chain uses TRBV6-6 with TRBJ1-1; 8 bases line up with TRBD1. Germline CDR1 and CDR2: MNHNY and SVGAGI (reference sequence). J was trimmed by 1 base and V by 7 bases; bases with no gene match: 5. The CDR3 is made up of 14 amino acids. In DNA form, the CDR3 reads TGTGCCAGCATTAAGGACAGGGCGAACACTGAAGCTTTCTTT. Protein: CASIKDRANTEAFF.

The genes are TRBV11-2 and TRBJ1-1, with 7 bases that match TRBD1. The germline V gene has CDR1 SGHAT and CDR2 FQNNGV. Trimming cost V 1 base and J 1 base; bases outside gene matches: 3. The CDR3 is 15 residues long. DNA of the CDR3: TGTGCCAGCAGCTTAGCCGGACAGGAGAACACTGAAGCTTTCTTT. Translation: CASSLAGQENTEAFF.

The V call is TRBV7-2, the J call TRBJ1-1; D is uncertain. CDR1 and CDR2 (germline): SGHTA, FQGNSA. Trimming pared 5 bases from V and 7 bases from J, leaving 8 bases between. CDR3 length equals 11 residues. Written as DNA, the CDR3 is TGTGCCAGCAGCCCCCGAGTTGAAGCTTTCTTT. Protein: CASSPRVEAFF. Full variable domain (remainder filled in from reference TRBV7-2 and TRBJ1-1): GAGVSQSPSNKVTEKGKDVELRCDPISGHTALYWYRQSLGQGLEFLIYFQGNSAPDKSGLPSDRFSAERTGGSVSTLTIQRTQQEDSAVYLCASSPRVEAFFGQGTRLTVV.

This chain connects TRBV9 to TRBJ2-1, with D possibly matching TRBD2 (6 bases). Looked up from germline, CDR1 is SGDLS and CDR2 is YYNGEE. Trimming pared 3 bases from V and 0 bases from J, leaving 10 bases between. The CDR3 totals 15 residues. The DNA for the CDR3 is TGTGCCAGCAGCGCCCGGACTACCTCCTACAATGAGCAGTTCTTC. Its protein product is CASSARTTSYNEQFF.

In nucleotides, the CDR3 is TGTGCCAGCAGCGTAGGACCGGGGACTAGCGGGGCTAGCTCCTACAATGAGCAGTTCTTC. This gives the protein CASSVGPGTSGASSYNEQFF. The rearrangement uses TRBV9 and TRBJ2-1, with TRBD2 identical over 13 bases. Per germline, CDR1 SGDLS and CDR2 YYNGEE. The CDR3 consists of 20 residues. The ends lost 0 bases at V and 0 bases at J; junction bases unmatched: 9.

V is TRBV29-1 and J is TRBJ2-1; D is ambiguous. The CDR3 is 13 amino acids. Germline assignment: CDR1 SQVTM and CDR2 ANQGSEA. Trimming pared 5 bases from V and 6 bases from J, leaving 14 bases between. The CDR3 reads CSVSRTNRNEQFF. CDR3 in DNA: TGCAGCGTTTCCCGAACAAACCGCAATGAGCAGTTCTTC.

V usage is TRBV12-3 or TRBV12-4 and J usage is TRBJ2-7; D is possibly TRBD1 (5 bases). V lost 5 bases, J lost 10 bases, and 15 bases lay in between. The CDR3 has 12 residues. The CDR3 sequence: CASSLLQGYQYF. The DNA for the CDR3 is TGTGCCAGCAGTCTACTCCAGGGTTATCAGTACTTC.

This sequence joins TRBV5-4 and TRBJ1-2; 8 nucleotides agree with TRBD1. The CDR3 sequence is 14 residues long. Germline CDR1 is SGHNT and CDR2 is YYREEE (reference sequence). J gave up 5 bases and V 6 bases, and 9 bases lay outside the gene matches. The CDR3 protein is CASTLRGRMYGYTF. CDR3 coding DNA: TGTGCCAGCACCCTCAGGGGGCGCATGTATGGCTACACCTTC. The entire variable domain, with the rest obtained from reference TRBV5-4 and TRBJ1-2, is as follows: ETGVTQSPTHLIKTRGQQVTLRCSSQSGHNTVSWYQQALGQGPQFIFQYYREEENGRGNFPPRFSGLQFPNYSSELNVNALELDDSALYLCASTLRGRMYGYTFGSGTRLTVV.

The chain recombines TRBV5-8 with TRBJ2-7; TRBD2 matches 7 bases. The CDR3 sequence is 13 residues long. Germline CDR1 reads SGHTS; CDR2 reads YDEGEE. The V and J ends lost 0 bases and 3 bases, in that order; junction bases with no gene match: 0. The CDR3 reads CASSLGEGYEQYF. CDR3 in DNA: TGTGCCAGCAGCTTGGGGGAGGGCTACGAGCAGTACTTC.